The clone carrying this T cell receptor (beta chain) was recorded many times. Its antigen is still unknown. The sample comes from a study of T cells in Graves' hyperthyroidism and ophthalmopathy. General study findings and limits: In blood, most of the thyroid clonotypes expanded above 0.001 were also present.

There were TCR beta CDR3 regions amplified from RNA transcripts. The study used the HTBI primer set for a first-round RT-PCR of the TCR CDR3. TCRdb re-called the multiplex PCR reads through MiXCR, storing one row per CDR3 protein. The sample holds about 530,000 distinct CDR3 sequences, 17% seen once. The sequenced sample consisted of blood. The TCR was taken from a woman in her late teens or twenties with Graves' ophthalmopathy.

This CDR3 reads CAFSGARREQYF. The CDR3 bases are TGTGCCTTCTCCGGGGCCCGTCGCGAGCAGTACTTC. V is TRBV30 and J is TRBJ2-7, with D perhaps given as TRBD1 or TRBD2 (5 bases each). There are 12 residues in the CDR3. The V end was cut by 7 bases, the J end by 6 bases, with 16 bases between. Germline CDR1 GTSNPN, CDR2 SVGIG (reference sequence). The variable domain in full, with the rest retrieved from reference TRBV30 and TRBJ2-7, is SQTIHQWPATLVQPVGSPLSLECTVEGTSNPNLYWYRQAAGRGLQLLFYSVGIGQISSEVPQNLSASRPQDRQFILSSKKLLLSDSGFYLCAFSGARREQYFGPGTRLTVT.